This TCR beta chain was documented in a study of cytomegalovirus exposure and HLA in healthy donors. Clones were sequenced by immunoSEQ multiplex PCR, and TCRdb holds only the in-frame ones, with some missing. The sample lists 98,000 or so clones, around 85% occurring once. This CDR3 comprises 13 residues. Germline-derived CDR1 and CDR2 are SEHNR and FQNEAQ (reference sequence). V lost 4 bases to trimming and J lost 8 bases, with 13 bases between them. The count of this clone is one. The TCR was taken from a woman aged 18-30 years in good health and CMV-seronegative. The chain is built from TRBV7-9 and TRBJ2-3; unclear D gene. The sample taken for sequencing was PBMCs. DNA for the CDR3: TGTGCCAGCAGCTCTCGCTCTAGAGGTACGCAGTATTTT. The encoded protein is CASSSRSRGTQYF.